The 11 T cell receptor delta chains below come from one sample, sequenced in a study of gamma delta lymphoproliferative disorders and STAT genes. Sequencing used genomic DNA taken from PBMCs of patients and controls. With CATT, TCRdb re-called clones from the multiplex PCR reads. The sample lists over 1,000 delta-chain clones, 2.4% occurring once. The sequencing input was blood. The receptors shown here come from a human donor in good health.

Ten or more counts support this clone. TCRdb's listed protein matches a much larger clone and diverges from this DNA's translation at residue 9, likely through a read error; the protein shown comes from the DNA. This rearrangement joins TRDV1 to TRDJ1; a weak D match, TRDD3 (6 bases). CDR1 and CDR2 (germline): TSWWSYY, QGS. Deletions cut 9 bases from V and 7 bases from J, with 24 bases between. The CDR3 consists of 15 residues. The CDR3 spells CALVQYWVSGSKLIF. The CDR3 DNA is TGTGCTCTAGTACAGTACTGGGTCTCCGGGTCTAAACTCATCTTT.

This clone was found many times. This likely traces to a read error, being one base from a far larger clone. The gene calls are TRDV1 and TRDJ1; no reliable D call. Trimming took off 0 bases at V and 1 base at J, with 18 bases between the two ends. Germline V lookup: CDR1 TSWWSYY, CDR2 QGS. This CDR3 has 18 residues. The CDR3 bases are TGTGCTCTTGGGGAACTAGTATTCTCGTACCCCCGCACCGATAAACTCATCTTT. Its translation is CALGELVFSYPRTDKLIF.

About this clone: This DNA translates differently at residue 8 from the TCRdb protein, which is that of a much larger clone; a read error is likely, and the protein shown is the DNA's own translation. This CDR3 is also generated by other DNA sequences in the sample. The V call is TRDV3, the J call TRDJ1; D is possibly TRDD3 (6 bases). Germline V gene data show CDR1 as TVYSNPD and CDR2 as GDNSRS (reference sequence). V dropped 3 bases and J dropped 2 bases, with 22 bases sitting between them. This CDR3 comprises 16 residues. The CDR3 loop reads CAFPGGLEDTTDKLIF. DNA for the CDR3: TGTGCCTTCCCAGGGGGCCTGGAGGATACAACCGATAAACTCATCTTT.

This clone occurred a few times. TCRdb's protein for this DNA is that of a much larger clone and differs from the translation at residue 3, likely a read error; the protein shown is the DNA translation. The chain recombines TRDV2 with TRDJ1; 11 bases match TRDD3. Germline assignment: CDR1 GEAIGNYY and CDR2 EKD. CDR3 length equals 16 residues. The CDR3 sequence is CARDTVGDTRTDKLIF. The DNA for the CDR3 is TGTGCCCGTGACACCGTGGGGGATACGAGGACCGATAAACTCATCTTT.

This clone rates as medium-sized. With a far larger clone one base away, a read error is the likely cause. The chain combines TRDV2 with TRDJ1; D perhaps matches TRDD2 (6 bases). The CDR3 runs to 15 residues. CDR1 and CDR2 (germline): GEAIGNYY, EKD. V was shortened by 6 bases and J by 0 bases, with 16 bases between the two germline ends. The CDR3 nucleotides read TGTGCCTGTCCCCTCCTACGGATGGACACCGATAAACTCATCTTT. It codes for CACPLLRMDTDKLIF.

This clone was detected a few times. TCRdb assigns this DNA the protein of a much larger clone, which departs from its translation at residue 5; this likely reflects a read error, and the protein shown comes from translating the DNA. The V gene is TRDV2, the J gene TRDJ1; 8 positions match TRDD3. Looked up from germline, CDR1 is GEAIGNYY and CDR2 is EKD. The CDR3 consists of 16 residues. V shed 3 bases and J 0 bases; nucleotides not matched to a gene: 8. CDR3 sequence: CACDAAWGNHTDKLIF. The CDR3 bases are TGTGCCTGTGACGCGGCCTGGGGGAACCACACCGATAAACTCATCTTT.

A note on this clone: TCRdb assigns this DNA the protein of a much larger clone, which departs from its translation at residue 4; this likely reflects a read error, and the protein shown comes from translating the DNA. The chain recombines TRDV1 with TRDJ1, with D perhaps TRDD2 (7 bases). Trimming shortened V by 8 bases and J by 2 bases, and 27 bases separated the two germline ends. This CDR3 spans 18 amino acids. Germline assignment: CDR1 TSWWSYY and CDR2 QGS. The CDR3 sequence: CALRSELPRGLGTDKLIF. As DNA, the CDR3 is TGTGCTCTTAGGAGTGAGCTTCCTAGGGGTCTGGGGACCGATAAACTCATCTTT.

This clone was seen a few times. The likely explanation is a read error, given a far larger clone one base away. This same CDR3 is encoded by further DNA sequences in the sample. The chain recombines TRAV29/DV5 with TRDJ1; D may match TRDD2 or TRDD3 (6 bases each). Per germline, CDR1 NSMFDY and CDR2 ISSIKDK. Trimming left V 5 bases short and J 3 bases short, with 32 bases between. This CDR3 spans 19 amino acids. CDR3 residues: CAAWGLLRNLGGTPDKLIF. Written as DNA, the CDR3 is TGTGCAGCCTGGGGACTCCTACGAAACTTGGGGGGGACTCCCGATAAACTCATCTTT.

The sample holds a few counts of this clone. This probably arose from a read error, given a far larger clone one base away. In the same sample, other DNA sequences code for this CDR3. Here the CDR3 DNA reads TGTGCTCTTGGGGAAATCCCACTCCTACTAGTGGGGGACCGCCGGGGCCTTAACACCGATAAACTCATCTTT. Encoded protein: CALGEIPLLLVGDRRGLNTDKLIF. The chain links TRDV1 to TRDJ1; possible D gene TRDD3, 7 bases. This CDR3 comprises 24 residues. The germline V and J ends were trimmed by 2 bases and 0 bases, with 37 bases remaining between them. Germline CDR1 TSWWSYY, CDR2 QGS.

To note about this clone: The protein in TCRdb stems from a much larger clone and differs at residue 11 from this DNA's translation, likely a read error; here the protein is translated from the DNA. The V call is TRDV1, the J call TRDJ1; D unclear. Trimming shortened V by 1 base and J by 5 bases, and 17 bases separated the two germline ends. Germline V CDR1 and CDR2: TSWWSYY, QGS. This CDR3 has 16 residues. DNA for the CDR3: TGTGCTCTTGGGGAACCTTTTCCCCGAGTAGAGGATAAACTCATCTTT. Residues: CALGEPFPRVEDKLIF.

Of note for this clone: The TCRdb record carries a much larger clone's protein, which differs from this DNA's translation at residue 3; a read error is the likely cause, and the protein listed here is the DNA translation. This chain connects TRDV3 to TRDJ1, with 11 bases that match TRDD3. Germline V gene lookup returns CDR1 TVYSNPD and CDR2 GDNSRS (reference sequence). This CDR3 has 18 residues. The V segment lost 4 bases and the J segment 1 base; nucleotides outside the gene matches: 17. This chain's CDR3 is CASVPGGYLYRFTDKLIF. The CDR3 bases are TGTGCCTCTGTTCCTGGGGGATACCTTTACCGCTTCACCGATAAACTCATCTTT.